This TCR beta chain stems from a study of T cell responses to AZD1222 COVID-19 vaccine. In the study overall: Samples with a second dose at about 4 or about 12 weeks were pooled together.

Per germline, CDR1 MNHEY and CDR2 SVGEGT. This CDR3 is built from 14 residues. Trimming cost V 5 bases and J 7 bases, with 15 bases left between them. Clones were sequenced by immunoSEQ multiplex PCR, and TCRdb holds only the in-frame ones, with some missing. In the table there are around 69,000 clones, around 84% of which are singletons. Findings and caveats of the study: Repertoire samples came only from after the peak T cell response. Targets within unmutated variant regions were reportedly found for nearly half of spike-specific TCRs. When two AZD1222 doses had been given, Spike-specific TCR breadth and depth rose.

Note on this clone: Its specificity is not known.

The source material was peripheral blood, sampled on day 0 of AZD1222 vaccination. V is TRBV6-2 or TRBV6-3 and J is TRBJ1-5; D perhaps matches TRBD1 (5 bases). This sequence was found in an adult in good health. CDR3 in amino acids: CASSTDGAGQPQHF. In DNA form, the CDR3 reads TGTGCCAGCAGTACCGACGGGGCCGGGCAGCCCCAGCATTTT.